What follows is one T cell receptor (beta chain) and its context. This clonotype was seen many times. Its antigen is still unknown. Qualities for individual bases were not recorded, and no much larger clone is one base off. These data come from a study of identical twins (dated by TCRdb to about 2016). About the full investigation: To test whether fetal clonotypes persist, this study deep-sequenced TCR alpha and beta repertoires from monozygotic twins, from unrelated adults of various ages, and from cord blood. To rule out contamination, the twin experiments were replicated at different times with different library preparation protocols. What the authors observed across the whole study: Invariant T cells such as MAIT and iNKT could partly confound zero-insertion analyses, although diverse VJ usage argued against such confounding for most clonotypes. Fewer insertions were carried by abundant cord blood beta clonotypes, a similar but weaker trend appeared in young adult naive repertoires, and no such trend appeared in memory repertoires. The excess sharing between twins in beta out-of-frame sequences was weaker because fewer shared sequences reduced the signal-to-noise ratio. Out-of-frame TCR alpha sequences shared between twins showed an excess of low generation-probability sequences compared with coincidental sharing between unrelated individuals. Because the same donors could not be followed over many years, conclusions were based on cross-sectional statistical analysis. In monozygotic twins, recombination models systematically underestimated out-of-frame TCR alpha sharing, but the models matched the sharing seen between unrelated individuals.

The library relied on 5' RACE. The sequencing machine was an Illumina HiSeq 2000. A universal primer binding site was added through template switching, and the final cDNA carried a unique molecular identifier so that TCR cDNA molecules could be counted accurately. Specific primers in the conserved constant-segment region were used to synthesize first-strand cDNA for TCR alpha and beta chains. To control for contamination, each cDNA library was double barcoded with a SMART-Mk sample barcode plus Illumina barcodes. TruSeq adapter sequences along with Illumina sample barcodes were introduced in two successive PCR steps. Sequencing of the TCR alpha and beta cDNA libraries was done on the Illumina HiSeq platform using custom primers. In the source study's methods: Raw reads were processed with MiGEC to extract unique molecular identifiers, and MiXCR was used to determine CDR3 positions. For each individual, recombination models were inferred using an EM algorithm with the repgenHMM and IGoR tools. The analysis of shared clonotypes was done with the tcR package in R, with sharing normalized by the product of cloneset sizes. To study raw recombination free of thymic and clonal selection effects, out-of-frame nonproductive sequences were analyzed. TCRdb applied fastp at Q25 and MiXCR to the public reads, then kept only in-frame beta chains. Rows with a matching CDR3 protein are joined into one entry that keeps the most common DNA and genes. The V and J calls reflect TCRdb's pipeline rather than the authors' work. This sample holds 400,000 to 550,000 distinct CDR3 sequences; 13% to 15% were observed only once. In total, the top ten clones hold 0.95% to 1% of the sample.

Only healthy Caucasian donors were included. The twin cohort consisted of three pairs of female monozygotic twins, all aged 18 to 29 years. Positive isolation kits from Invitrogen were used to isolate the CD4+ and CD8+ T cell populations. These data were likewise used in another study, on yellow fever vaccine responses in identical twins. Per that second paper: According to the authors, the vaccine-induced T cell response in identical twins seemed to be partly convergent and partly specific to each individual. In the study, vaccine-responding T cell clones were precisely tracked in identical twins.

The TCR originated in a woman aged 18-30 years in good health. Sequencing used CD4+ T cells sorted from blood.

CDR3 region: CATSEHTGGGMAEQFF. The sequence in DNA is TGTGCCACCAGTGAACATACAGGGGGCGGGATGGCTGAGCAGTTCTTC. The chain is assembled from TRBV24-1 and TRBJ2-1; TRBD1 agrees with 9 junctional bases. The germline V gene supplies CDR1 KGHDR and CDR2 SFDVKD. Relative to germline, V is missing 4 bases and J is missing 9 bases, with 12 bases of the junction outside any gene match. From the cysteine through the phenylalanine, the CDR3 covers 16 amino acids. Just CDR3 DNA is preserved here, 48 bases in frame from base 1.